This T cell receptor beta chain was obtained from a study of regulatory T cells in long-lasting Graves disease. Arm-PCR with iRepertoire HTBI primers amplified the CDR3 regions for these TCR beta libraries. TCRdb re-called the multiplex PCR reads through MiXCR, storing one row per CDR3 protein. The repertoire includes around 400,000 distinct CDR3 sequences, roughly 16% of them detected once, and approximately 21% sits in the top ten. Per germline, CDR1 SQVTM and CDR2 ANQGSEA. CDR3 size: 17 residues. The germline V and J ends were trimmed by 3 bases and 0 bases, with 15 bases remaining between them. Time point denoted: newly diagnosed GD, antithyroid drugs for less than 3 months. The TCR library was made from RNA that had been extracted from PBMCs in TRIzol. The patients included were those that came from an endocrinology department in Xi'an, China. This clonotype was counted only a few times.

This chain connects TRBV29-1 to TRBJ2-6, with D perhaps given as TRBD1 or TRBD2 (6 bases each). The sequence derives from a female donor with Graves disease. The sample consisted of peripheral blood mononuclear cells (PBMCs), taken at new diagnosis, from a patient treated with antithyroid drugs. CDR3 coding DNA: TGCAGCGTTGAGGAGGGGGTTTTTGACTCTGGGGCCAACGTCCTGACTTTC. It codes for CSVEEGVFDSGANVLTF.